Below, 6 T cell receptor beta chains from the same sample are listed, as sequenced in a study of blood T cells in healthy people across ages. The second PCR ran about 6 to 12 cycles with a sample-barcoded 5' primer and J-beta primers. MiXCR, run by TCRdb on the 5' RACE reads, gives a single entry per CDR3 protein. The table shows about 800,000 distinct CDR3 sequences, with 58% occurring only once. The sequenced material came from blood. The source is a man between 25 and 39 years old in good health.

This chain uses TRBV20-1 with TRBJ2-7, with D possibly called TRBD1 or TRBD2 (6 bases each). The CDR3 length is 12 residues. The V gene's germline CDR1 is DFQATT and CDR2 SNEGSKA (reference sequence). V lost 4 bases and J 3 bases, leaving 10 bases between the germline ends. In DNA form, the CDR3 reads TGCAGTGCTACGGAGGGGGTCTACGAGCAGTACTTC. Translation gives CSATEGVYEQYF.

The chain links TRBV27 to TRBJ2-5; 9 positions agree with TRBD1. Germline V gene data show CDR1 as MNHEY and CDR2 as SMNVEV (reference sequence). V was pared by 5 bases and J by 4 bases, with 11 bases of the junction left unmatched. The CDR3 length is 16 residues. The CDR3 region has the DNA TGTGCCAGCAGTCCCGACGCCGGGACAGGGATAGAGACCCAGTACTTC. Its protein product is CASSPDAGTGIETQYF.

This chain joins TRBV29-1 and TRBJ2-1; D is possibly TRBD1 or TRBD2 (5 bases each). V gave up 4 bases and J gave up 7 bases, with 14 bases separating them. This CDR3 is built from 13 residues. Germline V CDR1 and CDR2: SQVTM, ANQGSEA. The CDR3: CSVGGRWLNEQFF. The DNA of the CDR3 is TGCAGCGTTGGGGGGAGATGGTTAAATGAGCAGTTCTTC.

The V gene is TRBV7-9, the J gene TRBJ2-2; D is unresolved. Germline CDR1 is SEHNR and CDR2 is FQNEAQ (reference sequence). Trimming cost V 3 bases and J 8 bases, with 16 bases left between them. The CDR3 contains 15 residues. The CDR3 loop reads CASSLVQTFQGELFF. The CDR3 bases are TGTGCCAGCAGCTTGGTCCAGACCTTCCAAGGGGAGCTGTTTTTT.

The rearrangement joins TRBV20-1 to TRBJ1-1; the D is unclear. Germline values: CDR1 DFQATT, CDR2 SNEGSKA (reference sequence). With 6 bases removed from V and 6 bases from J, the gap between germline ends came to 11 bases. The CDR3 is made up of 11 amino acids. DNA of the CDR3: TGCAGTGCCCCCCGGTTCCCTGAAGCTTTCTTT. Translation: CSAPRFPEAFF.

The chain's CDR3 is CASSLPLTGTGSYEQYF. The CDR3 region has the DNA TGTGCCAGCAGTTTGCCTCTAACCGGGACAGGGTCCTACGAGCAGTACTTC. The chain has TRBV6-2 or TRBV6-3 and TRBJ2-7, with 9 positions matching TRBD1. The junction had 11 bases not matched to a gene; V was cut back by 4 bases and J by 1 base. Germline CDR1 and CDR2: MNHEY and SVGEGT. This CDR3 contains 17 residues.